The source of this TCR beta chain is a study of PD-1 blockade in classical Hodgkin lymphoma. Noted time point: newly diagnosed, previously untreated cHL patient sample. Clones were sequenced by immunoSEQ multiplex PCR, and TCRdb holds only the in-frame ones, with some missing. Here the sample spans about 47,000 clones, approximately 90% being singletons. This CDR3 spans 19 amino acids. The receptor comes from a human donor with classical Hodgkin lymphoma. This rearrangement joins TRBV21-1 to TRBJ2-3; TRBD2 is the table's D call and was not checked against the DNA. TRBV21-1 constitutes a pseudogene. Sample: peripheral blood mononuclear cells (PBMCs). CDR3 protein: CASTPSGLAGSPAPDTQYF. The CDR3 nucleotides are TGTGCCAGCACACCATCGGGACTAGCGGGAAGCCCCGCGCCCGATACGCAGTATTTT.